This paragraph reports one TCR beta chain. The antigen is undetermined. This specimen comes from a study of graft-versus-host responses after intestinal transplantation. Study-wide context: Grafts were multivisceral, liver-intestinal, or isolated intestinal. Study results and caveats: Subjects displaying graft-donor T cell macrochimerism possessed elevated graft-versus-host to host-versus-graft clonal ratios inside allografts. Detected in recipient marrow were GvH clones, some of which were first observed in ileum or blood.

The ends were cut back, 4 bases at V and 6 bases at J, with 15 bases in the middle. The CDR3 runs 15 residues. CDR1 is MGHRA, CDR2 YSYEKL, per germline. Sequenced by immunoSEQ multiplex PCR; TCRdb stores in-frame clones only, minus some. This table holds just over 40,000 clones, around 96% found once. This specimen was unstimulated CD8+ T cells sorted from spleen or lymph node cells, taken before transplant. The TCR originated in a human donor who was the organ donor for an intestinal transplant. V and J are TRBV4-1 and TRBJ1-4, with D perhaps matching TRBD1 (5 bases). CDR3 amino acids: CASSPPTGGYEKLFF. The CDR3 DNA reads TGCGCCAGCAGCCCGCCGACTGGGGGGTATGAAAAACTGTTTTTT.